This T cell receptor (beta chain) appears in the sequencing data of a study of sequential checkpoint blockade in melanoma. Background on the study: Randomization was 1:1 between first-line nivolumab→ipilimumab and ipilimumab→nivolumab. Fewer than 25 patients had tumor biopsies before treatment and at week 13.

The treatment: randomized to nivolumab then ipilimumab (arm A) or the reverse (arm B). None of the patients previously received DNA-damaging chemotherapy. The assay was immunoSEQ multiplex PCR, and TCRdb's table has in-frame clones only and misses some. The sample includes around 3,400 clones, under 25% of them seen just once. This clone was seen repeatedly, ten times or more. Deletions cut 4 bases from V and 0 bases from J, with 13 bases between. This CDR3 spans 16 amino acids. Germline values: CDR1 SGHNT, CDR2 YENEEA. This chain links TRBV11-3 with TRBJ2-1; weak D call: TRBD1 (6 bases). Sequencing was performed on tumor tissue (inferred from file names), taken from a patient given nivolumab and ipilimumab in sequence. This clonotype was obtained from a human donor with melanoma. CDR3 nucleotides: TGTGCCAGCAGCTCTCGGGACACGGGCTCCTACAATGAGCAGTTCTTC. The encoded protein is CASSSRDTGSYNEQFF. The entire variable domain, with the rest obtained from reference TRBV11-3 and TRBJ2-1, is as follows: EAGVVQSPRYKIIEKKQPVAFWCNPISGHNTLYWYLQNLGQGPELLIRYENEEAVDDSQLPKDRFSAERLKGVDSTLKIQPAELGDSAVYLCASSSRDTGSYNEQFFGPGTRLTVL.